Shown below are 23 T cell receptor beta chains from a single sample sequenced in a study of blood T cells in healthy people across ages. The authors ran a second PCR of about 6 to 11 cycles using a sample-barcoded 5' primer and a J-beta primer mix. MiXCR, applied by TCRdb to the 5' RACE reads, yields one record per CDR3 protein. The sample has nearly 800,000 distinct CDR3 sequences, more than 55% seen once; the top ten hold around a quarter. The sequenced sample consisted of blood. Every receptor here comes from a man aged 35 to 55 in good health.

Of note for this clonotype: Given a much more abundant clone one base away, this may be a read error. The chain is built from TRBV6-5 and TRBJ2-6, with D perhaps TRBD1 or TRBD2 (5 bases each). The length of the CDR3 is 16 residues. Per the germline V gene, CDR1 is MNHEY and CDR2 is SVGAGI. CDR3 loop: CANSYEGSSGANVLTF. DNA for the CDR3: TGTGCCAACAGTTATGAGGGGAGCTCTGGGGCCAACGTCCTGACTTTC.

As DNA, the CDR3 is TGTGCCAGCAGCCATAAACTCCGACAGGGGGGCGCAGGGATGTTGGAGACCCAGTACTTC. Its translation is CASSHKLRQGGAGMLETQYF. The J gene is TRBJ2-5, the V gene TRBV5-4, with 9 bases matching TRBD1. V shed 4 bases, J shed 5 bases, and the junction held 24 bases outside the gene matches. Germline V gene sequence: CDR1 SGHNT, CDR2 YYREEE (reference sequence). The CDR3 sequence is 20 residues long. The whole variable domain, remainder taken from reference TRBV5-4 and TRBJ2-5, is ETGVTQSPTHLIKTRGQQVTLRCSSQSGHNTVSWYQQALGQGPQFIFQYYREEENGRGNFPPRFSGLQFPNYSSELNVNALELDDSALYLCASSHKLRQGGAGMLETQYFGPGTRLLVL.

This clonotype turned up a few times. The chain joins TRBV3-1 to TRBJ2-5; the match to TRBD2 covers 9 bases. Germline-derived CDR1 and CDR2 are LGHDT and YNNKEL (reference sequence). This CDR3 comprises 16 residues. V dropped 5 bases and J dropped 5; count of bases not matched to a gene: 12. CDR3 sequence reads: CASSERLAVLQETQYF. DNA for the CDR3: TGTGCCAGCAGCGAGCGACTAGCGGTGCTCCAGGAGACCCAGTACTTC.

This sequence joins TRBV5-1 and TRBJ2-3; a possible D gene is TRBD1 (6 bases). Germline lookup yields CDR1 SGHRS and CDR2 YFSETQ. V was clipped by 7 bases and J by 0 bases, with 12 bases between them. The CDR3 loop spans 14 amino acids. The CDR3 here is CASSHQGSTDTQYF. For the CDR3, the DNA is TGCGCCAGCTCACACCAGGGGAGCACAGATACGCAGTATTTT.

This chain connects TRBV20-1 to TRBJ2-7; TRBD2 aligns across 12 bases. Germline V gives CDR1 DFQATT, CDR2 SNEGSKA (reference sequence). Unmatched junction bases numbered 3, after V lost 0 bases and J lost 6 bases. The CDR3 totals 14 residues. CDR3 sequence reads: CSAREASGRAEQYF. CDR3 coding DNA: TGCAGTGCTAGAGAGGCTAGCGGGAGGGCCGAGCAGTACTTC.

The chain has TRBV6-2 or TRBV6-3 and TRBJ2-1, with D possibly matching TRBD1 (6 bases). Per germline, CDR1 MNHEY and CDR2 SVGEGT. With 7 bases removed from V and 12 bases from J, the gap between germline ends came to 13 bases. The CDR3 is 11 residues long. The DNA for the CDR3 is TGTGCCAGCACCCTGGGACAAGCGCAGTTCTTC. Translated, it gives CASTLGQAQFF.

The chain employs TRBV11-1 and TRBJ2-1; the D call may be TRBD1 or TRBD2 (5 bases each). Between the trimmed V and J ends, which lost 5 bases and 0 bases, there was a span of 8 bases. The V gene's germline CDR1 is SGHAT and CDR2 FQDESV (reference sequence). The CDR3 extends over 14 amino acids. CDR3 DNA sequence: TGTGCCAGCAGCGGGGGTATCTCCTACAATGAGCAGTTCTTC. Amino acid sequence: CASSGGISYNEQFF.

V gene TRBV4-1 combines with J gene TRBJ1-5; the D gene is possibly TRBD1 (5 bases). This CDR3 contains 15 residues. Looked up from germline, CDR1 is MGHRA and CDR2 is YSYEKL. Trimming removed 0 bases at V and 7 bases at J, with 13 bases between. The CDR3 DNA reads as TGCGCCAGCAGCCAAGAAGGGGCAGGGCAACAGCCCCAGCATTTT. Encoded protein: CASSQEGAGQQPQHF.

This sequence joins TRBV4-2 and TRBJ1-1; 8 bases line up with TRBD1. Germline V gives CDR1 LGHNA, CDR2 YNFKEQ. V trimming: 1 base; J trimming: 1 base; junction bases outside the gene matches: 8. The length of the CDR3 is 17 residues. The CDR3 loop reads CASSQVPDRVTNTEAFF. The CDR3 DNA sequence: TGTGCCAGCAGCCAAGTCCCGGACAGGGTGACGAACACTGAAGCTTTCTTT.

CDR3 in amino acids: CASSWTGRGADTQYF. The CDR3 region has the DNA TGTGCCAGCAGCTGGACAGGGCGTGGTGCAGATACGCAGTATTTT. The chain is built from TRBV6-5 and TRBJ2-3; 8 positions match TRBD1. Germline V gene data show CDR1 as MNHEY and CDR2 as SVGAGI. The trim removed 6 bases at V and 4 bases at J, leaving 9 bases unmatched. There are 15 residues in the CDR3.

The rearrangement joins TRBV12-3 or TRBV12-4 to TRBJ2-1, with 10 bases lining up with TRBD2. Losses at the gene ends were 3 bases for V and 8 bases for J; bases not matched to a gene: 7. This CDR3 region has 15 residues. DNA of the CDR3: TGTGCCAGCAGTTTGCCTAGCGGGAGCAAGGATGAGCAGTTCTTC. It translates to CASSLPSGSKDEQFF.

This chain links TRBV27 with TRBJ1-6; no firm D call. Germline V gene data show CDR1 as MNHEY and CDR2 as SMNVEV (reference sequence). V dropped 2 bases and J dropped 14 bases, with 16 bases sitting between them. The CDR3 covers 14 residues. CDR3 sequence: CASSLRAGLKALHF. The CDR3 coding sequence is TGTGCCAGCAGTTTAAGGGCCGGACTAAAGGCCCTCCACTTT.

The chain uses TRBV7-8 and TRBJ1-5; the D is unclear. There are 16 residues in the CDR3. Germline assignment: CDR1 SGHVS and CDR2 FQNEAQ. Trimming removed 1 base at V and 1 base at J, with 11 bases between. CDR3 region: CASSLETVRSNQPQHF. DNA of the CDR3: TGTGCCAGCAGCTTAGAAACAGTTAGAAGCAATCAGCCCCAGCATTTT.

The count of this clonotype is one. The CDR3 spells CASSLVGQLAKNIQYF. As DNA, the CDR3 is TGTGCCAGCAGTTTAGTCGGACAACTAGCCAAAAACATTCAGTACTTC. V usage is TRBV27 and J usage is TRBJ2-4; D is possibly TRBD1 (5 bases). V was shortened by 2 bases and J by 0 bases, with 11 bases between the two germline ends. The length of the CDR3 is 16 residues. Germline assignment: CDR1 MNHEY and CDR2 SMNVEV (reference sequence).

Regarding this clonotype: An end of the junction does not agree with germline; a read error may underlie this. This chain uses TRBV2 with TRBJ2-7, with 7 bases matching TRBD1. Germline CDR1 reads SNHLY; CDR2 reads FYNNEI. There are 12 residues in the CDR3. The CDR3 DNA reads as TGTACCAGCAGTGGGACAGCCTACGAGCAGTACTTC. Amino acid sequence: CTSSGTAYEQYF.

Only a few counts were recorded for this clonotype. V gene TRBV6-6 combines with J gene TRBJ2-2, with D perhaps matching TRBD2 (5 bases). CDR1 is MNHNY and CDR2 is SVGAGI in the germline V gene (reference sequence). V dropped 2 bases and J dropped 6 bases, with 10 bases sitting between them. CDR3 length: 14 residues. The DNA of the CDR3 is TGTGCCAGCAGTTACGGAGAGAGGGCCGGGGAGCTGTTTTTT. It yields the protein CASSYGERAGELFF.

In its sample, this clonotype was seen a few times. The chain uses TRBV20-1 and TRBJ1-2; 8 nucleotides line up with TRBD1. This CDR3 comprises 18 residues. Trimming removed 6 bases from V and 4 bases from J; junction bases left unmatched: 22. Germline values: CDR1 DFQATT, CDR2 SNEGSKA (reference sequence). The CDR3 DNA reads as TGCAGTGCGAAGAGATTCGAGGGACAGGCCCCTAATCTCTATGGCTACACCTTC. This encodes CSAKRFEGQAPNLYGYTF.

The count of this clonotype is one. This chain links TRBV20-1 with TRBJ1-6; 10 nucleotides match TRBD1. This CDR3 spans 15 amino acids. Germline CDR1 and CDR2: DFQATT and SNEGSKA (reference sequence). Trimming at V came to 4 bases and at J to 14 bases, leaving 14 bases not matched to a gene. CDR3 bases: TGCAGTGCTACAGGGGACAGGGGTTCTAGGATGACCCTCCACTTT. As protein: CSATGDRGSRMTLHF.

Turning to this clonotype: Because the CDR3's place on the DNA is in doubt, the DNA is left out and the CDR3 is given as listed by TCRdb. This rearrangement joins TRBV7-5 to TRBJ2-3; the table calls TRBD1, which could not be checked here. TRBV7-5 is a pseudogene segment. The CDR3 spans 19 residues, counting both ends. CDR3 protein: CISVPEASPQGAFTDTQYF.

J is TRBJ2-3 and V is TRBV7-9; D call uncertain. From germline, CDR1 is SEHNR and CDR2 FQNEAQ (reference sequence). The V gene lost 8 bases and the J gene lost 2 bases, with 23 bases spanning the gap. The CDR3 consists of 17 residues. CDR3 protein: CASGERFVRNNTDTQYF. CDR3 DNA: TGTGCCAGCGGGGAAAGGTTCGTCAGAAACAACACAGATACGCAGTATTTT.

This chain connects TRBV28 to TRBJ1-5, with 7 nucleotides matching TRBD1. This CDR3 has 15 amino acids. Per germline, CDR1 MDHEN and CDR2 SYDVKM. The V gene end was trimmed by 6 bases and the J gene end by 1 base; junction bases not matched to a gene: 6. Written as DNA, the CDR3 is TGTGCCAGCAGAAACAGGGGTTCGAGCAATCAGCCCCAGCATTTT. It codes for CASRNRGSSNQPQHF.

The chain employs TRBV28 and TRBJ2-1; either TRBD1 or TRBD2 may fit D (5 bases each). The germline CDR1 and CDR2 sequences are MDHEN and SYDVKM. The CDR3 has 12 residues. Between the trimmed V and J ends, which lost 3 bases and 8 bases, there was a span of 8 bases. DNA of the CDR3: TGTGCCAGCAGTTTTTGGGGGTATGAGCAGTTCTTC. Translating it yields CASSFWGYEQFF.

V usage is TRBV5-1 and J usage is TRBJ1-1, with D possibly being TRBD1 (5 bases). This CDR3 comprises 15 residues. V was clipped by 0 bases and J by 1 base, with 10 bases between them. In germline, CDR1 is SGHRS, CDR2 YFSETQ. The CDR3 spells CASSLVSGWNTEAFF. DNA for the CDR3: TGCGCCAGCAGCTTGGTATCAGGGTGGAACACTGAAGCTTTCTTT. The full variable domain, in which reference TRBV5-1 and TRBJ1-1 provide the parts outside the CDR3, is KAGVTQTPRYLIKTRGQQVTLSCSPISGHRSVSWYQQTPGQGLQFLFEYFSETQRNKGNFPGRFSGRQFSNSRSEMNVSTLELGDSALYLCASSLVSGWNTEAFFGQGTRLTVV.